The 22 T cell receptor beta chains in this list originate from one sample, sequenced in a study of blood T cell repertoires in COVID-19. Assay: immunoSEQ multiplex PCR; the TCRdb copy retains only in-frame clones and omits some. There are around 180,000 clones in the sample; roughly 84% occur only once, and roughly a tenth lies in the top ten. The source material was peripheral blood. These receptors were collected from a woman aged 80 or over with active or convalescent COVID-19.

J is TRBJ1-4 and V is TRBV5-1; the match to TRBD1 covers 7 bases. This CDR3 region has 14 residues. V dropped 5 bases and J dropped 0; count of bases not matched to a gene: 1. From germline, CDR1 is SGHRS and CDR2 YFSETQ. The CDR3 bases are TGCGCCAGCAGGCAGGGGGCAACTAATGAAAAACTGTTTTTT. Its protein is CASRQGATNEKLFF. The entire variable domain, with the rest obtained from reference TRBV5-1 and TRBJ1-4, is as follows: KAGVTQTPRYLIKTRGQQVTLSCSPISGHRSVSWYQQTPGQGLQFLFEYFSETQRNKGNFPGRFSGRQFSNSRSEMNVSTLELGDSALYLCASRQGATNEKLFFGSGTQLSVL.

In regard to this clone: One end of the junction is discordant with germline, which a read error may explain. The V and J genes are TRBV7-7 and TRBJ2-4; tentative D call: TRBD1 (6 bases). The CDR3 totals 18 residues. Per germline, CDR1 SSHAT and CDR2 FNYEAQ (reference sequence). The CDR3 sequence: CASRRTERSSWTKNIQYF. CDR3 DNA: TGTGCTAGCAGAAGGACAGAGCGTAGTTCGTGGACCAAAAACATTCAGTACTTC.

The chain is built from TRBV18 and TRBJ1-5, with D tentatively TRBD1 (5 bases). This CDR3 has 14 residues. Germline V gene data show CDR1 as KGHSH and CDR2 as LQKENI. Trimming removed 3 bases at V and 8 bases at J, with 14 bases between. In DNA form, the CDR3 reads TGTGCCAGCTCACCGACTCCTTCACAGGAGCCCCAGCATTTT. It yields the protein CASSPTPSQEPQHF. The whole variable domain, remainder taken from reference TRBV18 and TRBJ1-5, is NAGVMQNPRHLVRRRGQEARLRCSPMKGHSHVYWYRQLPEEGLKFMVYLQKENIIDESGMPKERFSAEFPKEGPSILRIQQVVRGDSAAYFCASSPTPSQEPQHFGDGTRLSIL.

The V and J genes are TRBV2 and TRBJ1-5, with 8 bases fitting TRBD1. CDR3 length: 14 amino acids. CDR1 is SNHLY, CDR2 FYNNEI, per germline. J was trimmed by 5 bases and V by 2 bases; bases with no gene match: 2. CDR3 sequence reads: CASSETGGYQPQHF. CDR3 coding DNA: TGTGCCAGCAGTGAAACAGGGGGTTATCAGCCCCAGCATTTT.

The rearrangement links TRBV10-2 to TRBJ1-1; D is ambiguous. Trimming stripped 9 bases from V and 5 bases from J, with 13 bases between. CDR3 size: 12 residues. From germline, CDR1 is WSHSY and CDR2 SAAADI. The CDR3 DNA follows: TGCGCCAGTACACCGGGTTTGACTGAAGCTTTCTTT. Its translation is CASTPGLTEAFF.

The chain has TRBV5-4 and TRBJ2-2, with 10 positions matching TRBD2. Unmatched junction bases numbered 5, after V lost 4 bases and J lost 2 bases. Germline CDR1 is SGHNT and CDR2 is YYREEE (reference sequence). The CDR3 runs 16 residues. CDR3: CASSPTSGSNTGELFF. DNA of the CDR3: TGTGCCAGCAGCCCGACTAGCGGGTCTAACACCGGGGAGCTGTTTTTT. Filled out from reference TRBV5-4 and TRBJ2-2, the complete variable domain reads ETGVTQSPTHLIKTRGQQVTLRCSSQSGHNTVSWYQQALGQGPQFIFQYYREEENGRGNFPPRFSGLQFPNYSSELNVNALELDDSALYLCASSPTSGSNTGELFFGEGSRLTVL.

The chain has TRBV5-1 and TRBJ2-1, with 11 bases lining up with TRBD2. The germline CDR1 and CDR2 sequences are SGHRS and YFSETQ. CDR3 size: 17 residues. V shed 2 bases and J 5 bases; nucleotides not matched to a gene: 9. The CDR3 coding sequence is TGCGCCAGCAGCTTTGGCCTCTTGGGACTAGCGGACAATGAGCAGTTCTTC. It codes for CASSFGLLGLADNEQFF.

The chain has TRBV4-2 and TRBJ2-1, with D maybe TRBD2 (6 bases). V was shortened by 1 base and J by 1 base, with 11 bases between the two germline ends. This CDR3 is built from 16 residues. The germline V gene has CDR1 LGHNA and CDR2 YNFKEQ. CDR3 residues: CASSQVLAESYNEQFF. The DNA of the CDR3 is TGTGCCAGCAGCCAAGTACTAGCCGAGTCCTACAATGAGCAGTTCTTC.

This chain links TRBV5-1 with TRBJ2-1; D is undetermined. This CDR3 region has 11 residues. From germline, CDR1 is SGHRS and CDR2 YFSETQ. V dropped 4 bases and J dropped 5 bases, with 4 bases sitting between them. CDR3 DNA sequence: TGCGCCAGCAGCCTAAACAATGAGCAGTTCTTC. Residues: CASSLNNEQFF.

The rearrangement joins TRBV18 to TRBJ1-1; D call uncertain. The V and J ends lost 6 bases and 3 bases respectively, with 17 bases between them. Germline V gene data show CDR1 as KGHSH and CDR2 as LQKENI. The CDR3 length is 15 residues. The CDR3 loop is CASSPNQVVDTEAFF. CDR3 DNA: TGTGCCAGCTCCCCTAATCAGGTGGTGGACACTGAAGCTTTCTTT.

The gene calls are TRBV6-5 and TRBJ1-5; no firm D call. The V gene lost 6 bases and the J gene lost 9 bases, with 12 bases spanning the gap. The V gene's germline CDR1 is MNHEY and CDR2 SVGAGI. This CDR3 region has 12 residues. This CDR3 reads CASRNAGRPQHF. The CDR3 DNA sequence: TGTGCCAGCAGGAACGCGGGAAGGCCCCAGCATTTT.

This clone was counted only a few times. The rearrangement uses TRBV24-1 and TRBJ2-7; TRBD2 agrees at 7 bases. Trimming removed 1 base from V and 2 bases from J; junction bases left unmatched: 1. Germline-derived CDR1 and CDR2 are KGHDR and SFDVKD. CDR3 size: 14 residues. CDR3 nucleotide sequence: TGTGCCACCAGTGATTTCGGGAGGCCCTACGAGCAGTACTTC. Translation: CATSDFGRPYEQYF.

This clone was seen more than once but under ten times. CDR3 sequence (DNA): TGTGCCAGCAGCTTAGTTAGGGGGCACACTGAAGCTTTCTTT. Translating it yields CASSLVRGHTEAFF. The V and J genes are TRBV7-9 and TRBJ1-1; 7 positions agree with TRBD1. V shed 1 base, J shed 3 bases, and the junction held 2 bases outside the gene matches. The CDR3 length is 14 residues. CDR1 and CDR2 (germline): SEHNR, FQNEAQ (reference sequence).

This chain links TRBV14 with TRBJ2-5, with D uncertain. Germline values: CDR1 SGHDN, CDR2 FVKESK. V was trimmed by 3 bases and J by 3 bases, leaving 11 bases between them. The length of the CDR3 is 14 residues. The CDR3 bases are TGTGCCAGCAGCCACCCCACACCAGAAGAGACCCAGTACTTC. Translated: CASSHPTPEETQYF.

This chain uses TRBV7-2 with TRBJ1-5; the D is unclear. The V gene lost 4 bases and the J gene lost 0 bases, with 10 bases spanning the gap. This CDR3 comprises 15 residues. In germline, CDR1 is SGHTA, CDR2 FQGNSA. The CDR3 DNA is TGTGCCAGCAGCTCTACCGCGAATAGCAATCAGCCCCAGCATTTT. Translated, it gives CASSSTANSNQPQHF.

This chain uses TRBV5-6 with TRBJ2-7; 8 positions agree with TRBD1. V lost 4 bases, J lost 2 bases, and 5 bases stayed unmatched. Germline CDR1 is SGHDT and CDR2 is YYEEEE. CDR3 size: 14 residues. In nucleotides, the CDR3 is TGTGCCAGCAGCGCCAGACAGGGGACCTACGAGCAGTACTTC. Its translation is CASSARQGTYEQYF. Variable domain in full (rest from reference TRBV5-6 and TRBJ2-7): DAGVTQSPTHLIKTRGQQVTLRCSPKSGHDTVSWYQQALGQGPQFIFQYYEEEERQRGNFPDRFSGHQFPNYSSELNVNALLLGDSALYLCASSARQGTYEQYFGPGTRLTVT.

This clone appeared a few times. This rearrangement joins TRBV19 to TRBJ2-3; TRBD1 is a possible D gene (6 bases). V gave up 6 bases and J gave up 5 bases, with 15 bases separating them. The germline V gene has CDR1 LNHDA and CDR2 SQIVND (reference sequence). This CDR3 is built from 14 residues. The chain's CDR3 is CASRLTGGRDTQYF. The CDR3 DNA reads TGTGCCAGTAGGCTGACAGGAGGTCGAGATACGCAGTATTTT.

There are a few counts of this clone. The chain recombines TRBV5-5 with TRBJ2-2; no reliable D call. The V and J ends lost 5 bases and 3 bases respectively, with 8 bases between them. There are 13 residues in the CDR3. The germline V gene has CDR1 SGHKS and CDR2 YYEKEE (reference sequence). CDR3 amino acids: CASSDLYTGELFF. The CDR3 DNA reads as TGTGCCAGCAGTGACTTGTACACCGGGGAGCTGTTTTTT.

The rearrangement links TRBV12-3 or TRBV12-4 to TRBJ1-1; no definite D call. The length of the CDR3 is 13 residues. V lost 0 bases and J 6 bases, leaving 8 bases between the germline ends. This CDR3 reads CASSLASFAEAFF. CDR3 sequence (DNA): TGTGCCAGCAGTTTAGCCTCCTTTGCTGAAGCTTTCTTT.

V usage is TRBV6-5 and J usage is TRBJ1-6; 8 bases map to TRBD1. The V gene's germline CDR1 is MNHEY and CDR2 SVGAGI. The CDR3 runs 15 residues. V lost 6 bases, J lost 10 bases, and 11 bases stayed unmatched. The CDR3, as DNA: TGTGCCAGCAGACCCCATGTGGACAGGGAGTCACCCCTCCACTTT. Translation gives CASRPHVDRESPLHF.

The gene calls are TRBV5-1 and TRBJ1-2; a possible D gene is TRBD1 (6 bases). Germline assignment: CDR1 SGHRS and CDR2 YFSETQ. V was trimmed by 3 bases and J by 6 bases, leaving 15 bases between them. This CDR3 region has 14 residues. The CDR3 is CASSSQQGMDGYTF. The CDR3 coding sequence is TGCGCCAGCAGCTCTCAACAGGGTATGGATGGCTACACCTTC.

The CDR3 protein is CASSFGGEQFF. CDR3 bases: TGTGCCAGCAGTTTCGGGGGAGAGCAGTTCTTC. The V and J genes are TRBV6-5 and TRBJ2-1; maybe TRBD2 (6 bases). Germline CDR1 and CDR2: MNHEY and SVGAGI. The CDR3 has 11 residues. V was clipped by 4 bases and J by 10 bases, with 8 bases between them.